This paragraph covers one T cell receptor beta chain sequence. CDR1 MNHEY and CDR2 SMNVEV come from the germline V gene (reference sequence). This CDR3 has 15 residues. The V gene lost 3 bases and the J gene lost 2 bases, with 14 bases spanning the gap. Only in-frame clones appear in the TCRdb table, and some are missing; sequencing was by immunoSEQ multiplex PCR. The data show approximately 2.4 million clones, approximately 96% seen once. This sample was included in a study of shared clonotypes between healthy human individuals. The receptor comes from a man aged 18 to 29 in good health. The source material was naive CD4+ T cells sorted from blood. Subset of the sample: CD45RA+ positively selected. J is TRBJ2-7 and V is TRBV27; D is perhaps TRBD2 (6 bases). This chain's CDR3 is CASSLIAAGTYEQYF. Here the CDR3 DNA reads TGTGCCAGCAGTTTGATAGCAGCGGGCACCTACGAGCAGTACTTC.